This T cell receptor beta chain appears in the sequencing data of a study of blood T cells in healthy people across ages. Primed by a sample-barcoded 5' primer and a J-beta primer mix, a second PCR proceeded for roughly 6 to 12 cycles. TCRdb redid the calling of the 5' RACE reads with MiXCR, one entry per CDR3 protein. The sample lists about 760,000 distinct CDR3 sequences; more than 20% were seen once. Only a few counts were recorded for this clonotype. V dropped 2 bases and J dropped 8 bases, with 10 bases sitting between them. The CDR3 loop spans 12 amino acids. The V gene's germline CDR1 is SQVTM and CDR2 ANQGSEA. These data were also filed under a second study, of T cells of mothers and their children.

Source material: blood. The sequence was collected from a boy younger than 18 in good health. This chain connects TRBV29-1 to TRBJ2-1; D may correspond to TRBD1 or TRBD2 (6 bases each). The CDR3 sequence is CSVERGGYEQFF. The CDR3, as DNA: TGCAGCGTTGAAAGAGGGGGGTATGAGCAGTTCTTC.